This T cell receptor (beta chain) is from a study of blood T cell repertoires in COVID-19. Per the germline V gene, CDR1 is SGHVS and CDR2 is FNYEAQ. There are 16 residues in the CDR3. With 5 bases removed from V and 3 bases from J, the gap between germline ends came to 17 bases. The table came from immunoSEQ multiplex PCR; TCRdb's copy has only in-frame clones and leaves some out. The top ten hold about a third of the sample, which has 100,000 or so clones, 80% to 90% seen once. Material: peripheral blood. J is TRBJ2-1 and V is TRBV7-6, with a weak D call TRBD1 (6 bases). The source of this sequence is a woman older than 75 with acute or convalescent COVID-19. Here the CDR3 reads CASSRPRGQGYNEQFF. The CDR3 DNA follows: TGTGCCAGCAGCCGACCCAGGGGTCAAGGCTACAATGAGCAGTTCTTC. Using reference TRBV7-6 and TRBJ2-1 for the parts outside the CDR3, the full variable domain is GAGVSQSPRYKVTKRGQDVALRCDPISGHVSLYWYRQALGQGPEFLTYFNYEAQQDKSGLPNDRFSAERPEGSISTLTIQRTEQRDSAMYRCASSRPRGQGYNEQFFGPGTRLTVL.